This T cell receptor beta chain was recorded in a study of identical twins. General observations from the study: Interpretation of the results relied on cross-sectional statistical analysis and not on following the same donors.

For this clonotype: The antigen is not known.

This CDR3 is built from 18 residues. The germline V gene encodes CDR1 SGDLS and CDR2 YYNGEE. Trimming removed 4 bases from V and 3 bases from J, with 23 bases in between. Each cDNA held unique molecular identifiers, and template switching gave it a universal primer site. MiXCR was run by TCRdb on the 5' RACE reads, yielding one entry per CDR3 protein. This table has 420,000 or so distinct CDR3 sequences, around 18% appearing once. The source is a man aged 50-60 years in good health. The chain carries TRBV9 and TRBJ2-1, with D maybe TRBD1 (8 bases). Sequenced sample: naive T cells sorted from blood. The CDR3 DNA reads as TGTGCCAGCAGCCCGGACAGGGTTAGGGGGAGGGGCTACAATGAGCAGTTCTTC. It specifies CASSPDRVRGRGYNEQFF.